Presented here are 32 T cell receptor beta chains from one specimen sequenced in a study of blood T cell repertoires in COVID-19. Measured with immunoSEQ multiplex PCR; TCRdb has only the in-frame clones, and not every one. This sample has approximately 120,000 clones, with 86% found just once. Sequenced sample: peripheral blood. These receptors originate from a human donor in a cohort sampled during active COVID-19.

The V call is TRBV6-5, the J call TRBJ1-2; 8 nucleotides align to TRBD1. CDR3 length: 16 amino acids. Losses at the gene ends were 0 bases for V and 8 bases for J; bases not matched to a gene: 11. Germline V CDR1 and CDR2: MNHEY, SVGAGI. The CDR3 is CASSYSFQGAFIGYTF. CDR3 in DNA: TGTGCCAGCAGTTACTCGTTTCAGGGGGCGTTTATCGGCTACACCTTC.

The chain carries TRBV6-2 or TRBV6-3 and TRBJ1-2; TRBD1 agrees at 7 bases. Germline CDR1 reads MNHEY; CDR2 reads SVGEGT. V lost 4 bases, J lost 0 bases, and 17 bases stayed unmatched. There are 19 residues in the CDR3. The DNA for the CDR3 is TGTGCCAGCAGTTCCCCCATTCTCCGGACAGGATCAGCTAACTATGGCTACACCTTC. This translates into CASSSPILRTGSANYGYTF.

The chain recombines TRBV5-1 with TRBJ2-1; 12 bases agree with TRBD2. This CDR3 has 17 residues. Unmatched junction bases numbered 6, after V lost 3 bases and J lost 2 bases. Germline loops: CDR1 SGHRS, CDR2 YFSETQ. DNA of the CDR3: TGCGCCAGCAGCTGGGGACTAGCGGGCGGCGCCTACAATGAGCAGTTCTTC. Residues: CASSWGLAGGAYNEQFF.

This clone was seen once. For the CDR3, the DNA is TGTGCCAGCAGCAAAATAGATGGCAGAGTCATCCTAGGCACTGAAGCTTTCTTT. This encodes CASSKIDGRVILGTEAFF. This sequence joins TRBV21-1 and TRBJ1-1. TRBV21-1 is classified as a pseudogene. The CDR3 extends over 18 amino acids.

This clone was detected only a few times. This chain joins TRBV15 and TRBJ2-1; 10 nucleotides match TRBD2. Germline loops: CDR1 LNHNV, CDR2 YYDKDF (reference sequence). Trimming at V came to 3 bases and at J to 14 bases, leaving 10 bases not matched to a gene. CDR3 size: 14 residues. The CDR3 here is CATSRTSGSHREFF. The CDR3 bases are TGTGCCACCAGCAGGACTAGCGGGTCCCATCGGGAGTTCTTC.

This chain uses TRBV6-1 with TRBJ1-1; D is unresolved. CDR1 and CDR2 from the germline V gene are MNHNS and SASEGT. V lost 0 bases, J lost 1 base, and 9 bases lay in between. This CDR3 is built from 15 residues. CDR3 nucleotides: TGTGCCAGCAGTGAAGCCCGGGGAAGGAACACTGAAGCTTTCTTT. It translates to CASSEARGRNTEAFF.

This rearrangement joins TRBV19 to TRBJ1-2; D is possibly TRBD1 (5 bases). The CDR3 has 14 residues. Trimming stripped 4 bases from V and 4 bases from J, with 13 bases between. CDR1 LNHDA and CDR2 SQIVND come from the germline V gene (reference sequence). Here the CDR3 reads CASSKRQPPYGYTF. Written as DNA, the CDR3 is TGTGCCAGTAGTAAGCGACAGCCTCCCTATGGCTACACCTTC.

The chain combines TRBV6-2 or TRBV6-3 with TRBJ2-1, with 12 bases fitting TRBD2. The CDR3 sequence is 18 residues long. The germline CDR1 and CDR2 sequences are MNHEY and SVGEGT. With V trimmed by 0 bases and J by 5 bases, 8 bases remained unmatched. The CDR3: CASSYSPWTSGMNNEQFF. DNA of the CDR3: TGTGCCAGCAGTTACTCGCCTTGGACTAGCGGGATGAACAATGAGCAGTTCTTC.

The CDR3 loop is CASRRGSGTDTQYF. The CDR3 DNA reads as TGTGCCAGCAGGCGAGGGAGTGGCACAGATACGCAGTATTTT. The chain joins TRBV6-5 to TRBJ2-3; D may be TRBD2 (5 bases). This CDR3 is 14 amino acids long. V dropped 6 bases and J dropped 1 base, with 11 bases sitting between them. Germline V gives CDR1 MNHEY, CDR2 SVGAGI.

The chain uses TRBV12-3 or TRBV12-4 and TRBJ2-4; D is undetermined. The V end lost 6 bases, the J end lost 2 bases, and 8 bases lay between the germline ends. This CDR3 comprises 13 residues. The CDR3 nucleotides are TGTGCCAGCAGCCCCGAGCCCAAAAACATTCAGTACTTC. This translates into CASSPEPKNIQYF.

The chain combines TRBV24-1 with TRBJ2-3, with 8 bases that match TRBD1. Germline V lookup: CDR1 KGHDR, CDR2 SFDVKD. J was trimmed by 5 bases and V by 9 bases; bases with no gene match: 12. CDR3 length: 15 residues. The CDR3 nucleotides read TGTGCCACCGGGACAGGAAGGATGGGTCAAGATACGCAGTATTTT. This sequence encodes CATGTGRMGQDTQYF.

The chain couples TRBV30 to TRBJ1-2; TRBD1 is a possible D gene (5 bases). With 2 bases removed from V and 11 bases from J, the gap between germline ends came to 9 bases. Germline CDR1 GTSNPN, CDR2 SVGIG (reference sequence). The CDR3 is made up of 10 amino acids. CDR3 DNA sequence: TGTGCCTGGAGTCGCGGGGGATACACCTTC. It translates to CAWSRGGYTF.

This chain joins TRBV4-3 and TRBJ2-7; maybe TRBD2 (6 bases). Germline loops: CDR1 LGHNA, CDR2 YSLEER. V was trimmed by 0 bases and J by 1 base, leaving 10 bases between them. The CDR3 totals 15 residues. The CDR3 sequence: CASSQELEGSYEQYF. The DNA for the CDR3 is TGCGCCAGCAGCCAAGAATTGGAGGGGTCCTACGAGCAGTACTTC.

V and J are TRBV15 and TRBJ1-5, with D perhaps TRBD1 (6 bases). Per germline, CDR1 LNHNV and CDR2 YYDKDF (reference sequence). CDR3 length equals 15 residues. The V end lost 3 bases, the J end lost 5 bases, and 14 bases lay between the germline ends. The CDR3 spells CATSRQGFKYQPQHF. The CDR3 DNA is TGTGCCACCAGCAGGCAGGGGTTCAAGTATCAGCCCCAGCATTTT.

V and J are TRBV6-5 and TRBJ1-1, with D possibly matching TRBD1 (6 bases). The CDR3 sequence is 15 residues long. CDR1 and CDR2 from the germline V gene are MNHEY and SVGAGI. The ends were cut back, 4 bases at V and 1 base at J, with 13 bases in the middle. CDR3: CASSSIEDRNTEAFF. The DNA of the CDR3 is TGTGCCAGCAGTTCAATAGAGGACAGGAACACTGAAGCTTTCTTT.

The V gene is TRBV19, the J gene TRBJ1-6; D perhaps matches TRBD1 (6 bases). V lost 7 bases and J 9 bases, leaving 16 bases between the germline ends. The CDR3 contains 14 residues. Germline V CDR1 and CDR2: LNHDA, SQIVND (reference sequence). CDR3 in DNA: TGTGCCAGTACCTTCAAGGGGGGGGGTTCACCCCTCCACTTT. Protein sequence: CASTFKGGGSPLHF.

This clone was counted between two and nine times. This chain connects TRBV7-9 to TRBJ2-2; 10 bases match TRBD2. CDR3 length equals 16 residues. The ends lost 0 bases at V and 6 bases at J; junction bases unmatched: 4. Germline CDR1 and CDR2: SEHNR and FQNEAQ (reference sequence). CDR3 loop: CASSLAASGSSGELFF. The CDR3 DNA follows: TGTGCCAGCAGCTTAGCGGCTAGCGGGAGTTCCGGGGAGCTGTTTTTT.

This chain uses TRBV6-5 with TRBJ2-3; D gene uncertain. Germline V gene lookup returns CDR1 MNHEY and CDR2 SVGAGI. V dropped 6 bases and J dropped 6 bases, with 7 bases sitting between them. This CDR3 is 11 amino acids long. The CDR3 spells CASRNSDTQYF. The DNA of the CDR3 is TGTGCCAGCAGAAACTCTGATACGCAGTATTTT.

The chain links TRBV6-6 to TRBJ2-7; 10 nucleotides agree with TRBD2. Germline CDR1 is MNHNY and CDR2 is SVGAGI (reference sequence). This CDR3 comprises 16 residues. Trimming cost V 5 bases and J 3 bases; bases outside gene matches: 10. The CDR3 sequence is CASSPGVGLAIYEQYF. CDR3 sequence (DNA): TGTGCCAGCAGTCCGGGGGTGGGACTAGCGATCTACGAGCAGTACTTC.

With regard to this clone: The junction and the germline gene differ at one end; a read error may be behind it. The J gene is TRBJ1-2, the V gene TRBV2; tentative D call: TRBD1 (6 bases). This CDR3 has 15 residues. The V gene's germline CDR1 is SNHLY and CDR2 FYNNEI. CDR3 nucleotide sequence: TGTGCCAGGAGTGACCCGGGACACCCAGGGGAAGGCTACACCTTC. Its translation: CARSDPGHPGEGYTF.

This sequence joins TRBV4-1 and TRBJ2-7; a possible D gene is TRBD2 (5 bases). This CDR3 region has 19 residues. The germline V and J ends were trimmed by 0 bases and 0 bases, with 21 bases remaining between them. The germline V gene has CDR1 MGHRA and CDR2 YSYEKL. CDR3 sequence reads: CASSQDRSSRAAYSYEQYF. CDR3 in DNA: TGCGCCAGCAGCCAAGATAGAAGTTCGAGGGCAGCGTACTCCTACGAGCAGTACTTC.

This clone has a single count. V and J are TRBV6-2 or TRBV6-3 and TRBJ1-1; 7 positions match TRBD1. The V gene end was trimmed by 0 bases and the J gene end by 5 bases; junction bases not matched to a gene: 9. The CDR3 totals 16 residues. From germline, CDR1 is MNHEY and CDR2 SVGEGT. In DNA, the CDR3 is TGTGCCAGCAGTTACTCGTCCGACAGGGTGGGGACTGAAGCTTTCTTT. This translates into CASSYSSDRVGTEAFF.

V and J are TRBV27 and TRBJ2-7; 8 nucleotides align to TRBD2. CDR1 and CDR2 (germline): MNHEY, SMNVEV (reference sequence). The CDR3 has 12 amino acids. V trimming: 6 bases; J trimming: 7 bases; junction bases outside the gene matches: 5. This CDR3 reads CASRLPGGEQYF. CDR3 in DNA: TGTGCCAGCAGACTACCGGGGGGGGAGCAGTACTTC.

V gene TRBV11-2 combines with J gene TRBJ2-7; D is undetermined. This CDR3 is 14 amino acids long. V was clipped by 1 base and J by 4 bases, with 11 bases between them. Per germline, CDR1 SGHAT and CDR2 FQNNGV. Here the CDR3 reads CASSLAGYGYEQYF. The CDR3 bases are TGTGCCAGCAGCTTAGCCGGGTATGGGTACGAGCAGTACTTC.

The chain recombines TRBV28 with TRBJ1-5; TRBD1 matches 8 bases. The germline CDR1 and CDR2 sequences are MDHEN and SYDVKM. With 5 bases clipped from V and 4 bases from J, the junction kept 4 bases outside the gene matches. The CDR3 length is 14 residues. CDR3 region: CASSKTGGNQPQHF. The CDR3 nucleotides read TGTGCCAGCAGTAAAACAGGGGGTAATCAGCCCCAGCATTTT.

J is TRBJ2-5 and V is TRBV3-1 (or the pseudogene TRBV3-2); TRBD1 matches at 11 bases. V lost 1 base to trimming and J lost 6 bases; unmatched junction nucleotides: 7. The CDR3 runs 16 residues. Germline V CDR1 and CDR2: LGHDT, YNNKEL (reference sequence). CDR3 sequence: CASSQGTGGARKTQYF. DNA of the CDR3: TGTGCCAGCAGCCAAGGGACAGGGGGCGCGCGGAAGACCCAGTACTTC.

The chain is built from TRBV19 and TRBJ2-1, with D perhaps matching TRBD1 (6 bases). This CDR3 spans 13 amino acids. The V end was cut by 2 bases, the J end by 7 bases, with 9 bases between. CDR1 and CDR2 (germline): LNHDA, SQIVND (reference sequence). For the CDR3, the DNA is TGTGCCAGTAGTATAAACAGGGTGAATGAGCAGTTCTTC. Translating it yields CASSINRVNEQFF.

In DNA, the CDR3 is TGTGCCAGCAGAGCCAACGAGGACAGGGGGATGTCTTTCTTT. As protein: CASRANEDRGMSFF. The rearrangement uses TRBV2 and TRBJ1-1, with 10 nucleotides matching TRBD1. Germline loops: CDR1 SNHLY, CDR2 FYNNEI. Trimming took 6 bases from V and 12 from J; bases not matched to a gene: 13. The CDR3 runs 14 residues.

V and J are TRBV30 and TRBJ1-3; 9 positions agree with TRBD1. This CDR3 has 17 amino acids. The V gene's germline CDR1 is GTSNPN and CDR2 SVGIG (reference sequence). The V gene end was trimmed by 4 bases and the J gene end by 2 bases; junction bases not matched to a gene: 12. CDR3 DNA: TGTGCCTGGACTCGGGGACAGGGAAGACGAGCTGGAAACACCATATATTTT. Encoded protein: CAWTRGQGRRAGNTIYF.

The chain carries TRBV5-1 and TRBJ2-1, with TRBD2 identical over 7 bases. This CDR3 comprises 15 residues. Germline CDR1 and CDR2: SGHRS and YFSETQ. The V segment lost 7 bases and the J segment 6 bases; nucleotides outside the gene matches: 13. The CDR3 loop reads CASAGGGEALNEQFF. CDR3 bases: TGCGCCAGCGCCGGGGGAGGGGAGGCGCTCAATGAGCAGTTCTTC.

The chain uses TRBV2 and TRBJ1-5; perhaps TRBD1 as D (6 bases). CDR3 length: 15 residues. Germline lookup yields CDR1 SNHLY and CDR2 FYNNEI. V lost 6 bases and J lost 1, with 13 bases in between. CDR3 coding DNA: TGTGCCAGCAGAGGGGGGGGCACAAGCAATCAGCCCCAGCATTTT. This translates into CASRGGGTSNQPQHF.

The V call is TRBV11-2, the J call TRBJ1-2; 10 positions match TRBD1. This CDR3 has 13 amino acids. From germline, CDR1 is SGHAT and CDR2 FQNNGV. V trimming: 4 bases; J trimming: 7 bases; junction bases outside the gene matches: 3. CDR3 coding DNA: TGTGCCAGCAGCTCAAGGACAGGGGGTGGCTACACCTTC. Protein sequence: CASSSRTGGGYTF. The full variable domain, rest sourced from reference TRBV11-2 and TRBJ1-2, is EAGVAQSPRYKIIEKRQSVAFWCNPISGHATLYWYQQILGQGPKLLIQFQNNGVVDDSQLPKDRFSAERLKGVDSTLKIQPAKLEDSAVYLCASSSRTGGGYTFGSGTRLTVV.